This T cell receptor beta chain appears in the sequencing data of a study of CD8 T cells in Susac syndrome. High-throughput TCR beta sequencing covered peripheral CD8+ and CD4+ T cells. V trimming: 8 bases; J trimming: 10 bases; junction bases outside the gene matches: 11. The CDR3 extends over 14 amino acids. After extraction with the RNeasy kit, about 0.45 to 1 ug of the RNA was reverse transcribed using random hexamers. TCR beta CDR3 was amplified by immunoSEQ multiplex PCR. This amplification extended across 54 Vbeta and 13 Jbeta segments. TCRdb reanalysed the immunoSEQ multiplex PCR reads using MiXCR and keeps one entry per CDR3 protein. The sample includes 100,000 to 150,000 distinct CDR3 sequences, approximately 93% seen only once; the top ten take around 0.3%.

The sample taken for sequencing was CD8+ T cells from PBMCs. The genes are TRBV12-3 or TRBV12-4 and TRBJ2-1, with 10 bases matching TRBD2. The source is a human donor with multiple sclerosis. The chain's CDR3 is CASLSASGSNEQFF. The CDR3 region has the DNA TGTGCCAGCCTTTCGGCTAGCGGGAGTAACGAGCAGTTCTTC.